This T cell receptor beta chain was recorded in a study of blood T cell repertoires in COVID-19. Whole-study context: Specimens from acute and convalescent COVID-19 originated in the United States, Italy and Spain. PBMCs, B-cell-depleted T cells, or T cells provided the cDNA or gDNA that made up the material.

In the authors' methods: Amplification of reference gene primers provided the estimated nucleated cell counts. Libraries were prepared by immunoSEQ multiplex PCR; TCRdb keeps only in-frame clonotypes and omits some of them. The D gene and trimming were derived from the DNA, and the V and J assignments and clone size from that table. The table includes 150,000 to 200,000 clones, approximately 84% detected once. Germline-derived CDR1 and CDR2 are SGHRS and YFSETQ. The CDR3 extends over 15 amino acids. V shed 4 bases and J 3 bases; nucleotides not matched to a gene: 6. The sample comprised peripheral blood. The source of this sequence is a middle-aged man who had recovered from COVID-19. The chain uses TRBV5-1 and TRBJ1-4; 7 bases line up with TRBD1. CDR3 residues: CASSNTGEPNEKLFF. The CDR3 DNA follows: TGCGCCAGCAGCAACACAGGGGAACCTAATGAAAAACTGTTTTTT.